Here is one TCR beta chain with its context. Its antigen has not been determined. Base qualities are not at hand, and no much larger clone is one base apart. This record belongs to a study of beta chain features in type 1 diabetes (dated by TCRdb to the late 2010s). Background for the entire study: Mean age, gender distribution, total cell number and subset yield did not differ between patients and healthy donors. Across all samples, 107,917,701 sorted cells were examined, and cell number per subset correlated strongly with RNA yield. In the study, TCRB repertoires of sorted circulating CD4+ T cell subsets from recently diagnosed type 1 diabetes patients were compared with those of matched healthy donors. Whereas all 30 or so donors provided naive and central memory subsets, regulatory and stem cell-like memory subsets were isolated from just 8 patients and roughly eight healthy donors. Overall study outcomes, separate from this receptor: Sequencing cDNA rather than genomic DNA could over-represent highly expressing activated cells, although activation and CD3 levels did not differ between groups. A moderate but significant shortening of TCRB CDR3 length was observed in type 1 diabetes patients in all four CD4+ subsets. The naive, central memory and regulatory TCRB repertoires appeared to resemble one another more closely among patients than among healthy donors. Shorter templates might be favored by PCR, yet because patient and control samples were amplified and corrected together, any such skew would affect both groups equally. HLA sub-analyses involved small numbers of individuals, so any influence of HLA type on TCRB rearrangement remained unresolved. At VDJ recombination sites, patients with type 1 diabetes made fewer insertions and deleted more nucleotides, a pattern implying thymic rearrangement abnormalities.

Each donor gave one peripheral blood draw, about 100 mL on average, collected into heparinised tubes. A BD FACSAria II and a panel including CD45RO, CCR7, CD25, CD127, CD95 and CD27 were used to sort naive, central memory, regulatory and stem cell-like memory CD4+ T cells. Purity was above 95% for every sorted population. PBMCs were isolated right away by Lymphoprep density gradient centrifugation and were stained directly, without culture. Samples were stained and sorted in pairs, with one healthy donor and one patient per experiment, so that batch effects were minimized. All of the isolated RNA was reverse transcribed with the High Capacity cDNA Reverse Transcription Kit, so expressed TCRB transcripts were sequenced. Naive, central memory and regulatory T cell samples underwent deep immunoSEQ sequencing, averaging around 4 million total reads per sample. Sorted cells were lysed in RLT buffer and RNA was extracted with DNase-treated RNeasy Micro or Mini kits, depending on cell number. To prevent cross-contamination, each cell subset was processed individually, whereas patient and healthy donor samples were processed jointly. TCRB sequences were amplified from cDNA with the immunoSEQ multiplex PCR, producing 87-bp fragments spanning the CDR3 region. The amplicons were sequenced using the Illumina HiSeq platform. The original pipeline was this. Synthetic template baselines were used to correct PCR bias computationally, reads within Hamming distance 2 were collapsed together, and singletons that could not be merged were discarded. Reads were aligned to IMGT to assign V, D and J genes, CDR3 length, and insertions or deletions at six rearrangement sites. Within each subset, clonotype counts were normalized to sorted cell number, and only after that were true diversity and Gini coefficients computed with the tcR R package. The overlap coefficient, calculated on TCRB nucleotide sequences, was used to measure repertoire sharing. Out-of-frame TCRB sequences from naive cells were analyzed to stand in for the pre-selection repertoire. Here the immuneACCESS table is served through TCRdb, limited to in-frame sequences with V and J called. Missing clones are a known gap in these copies; in checked studies unresolved V genes cover under half, and the rest lacks a known reason. That table gives V, J and clone size, and the DNA gave D and trimming. The sample has about 660,000 clones on record, over 12% of them singletons. 0.04% of the sample belongs to the ten largest clones.

CDR3 length: 15 amino acids, cysteine to phenylalanine. Just the 45-base CDR3 DNA is kept, in frame starting at base 1. Via the germline V gene (reference sequence), CDR1 is LNHDA and CDR2 SQIVND. Germline trimming: 7 bases from V, 4 bases from J; junction bases outside gene matches: 7. This receptor was identified in a man aged 18 to 35 with type 1 diabetes. The chain is assembled from TRBV19 and TRBJ2-2; TRBD2 agrees with 9 junctional bases. The sequenced material came from naive CD4+ T cells from blood. This specimen's cell subset or site label, per the study, means: true naive CD4+ T cells. The CDR3 protein sequence reads: CASTRAGGPTGELFF. In nucleotide form, the sequence is TGTGCCAGTACTAGAGCGGGAGGTCCCACCGGGGAGCTGTTTTTT.